Below are 27 T cell receptor beta chains sequenced from a single sample in a study of CD8 T cells in ankylosing spondylitis. General study points: Ankylosing spondylitis blood appeared to be characterized by a TCR beta motif of fewer than ten highly homologous variants.

Antigens for these TCRs are unknown. In TCRdb, the 5' RACE reads were re-called with MiXCR into one record per CDR3 protein. The data contain 200,000 to 250,000 distinct CDR3 sequences, about 6.7% of them singletons. Sequenced material: blood, either unsorted or a sorted T cell fraction (not recorded which). All receptors derive from a male donor with ankylosing spondylitis.

This clonotype was detected only a few times. The chain joins TRBV27 to TRBJ1-2, with 8 positions matching TRBD1. Germline CDR1 and CDR2: MNHEY and SMNVEV (reference sequence). With V trimmed by 7 bases and J by 0 bases, 10 bases remained unmatched. CDR3 length equals 16 residues. CDR3 sequence (DNA): TGTGCCAGCACCTCAACAGGGGGGGGATCTAACTATGGCTACACCTTC. Residues: CASTSTGGGSNYGYTF.

This clonotype was picked up a small number of times. At one boundary the junction diverges from the germline segment, which might be a read error. This sequence joins TRBV14 and TRBJ2-1, with TRBD2 matching 7 bases. This CDR3 contains 17 residues. Germline V gene data show CDR1 as SGHDN and CDR2 as FVKESK. CDR3 sequence: CASNQDRRGGEYNEQFF. DNA for the CDR3: TGTGCCAGCAACCAAGATAGGCGGGGAGGGGAATACAATGAGCAGTTCTTC. The variable domain in full, with the rest retrieved from reference TRBV14 and TRBJ2-1, is EAGVTQFPSHSVIEKGQTVTLRCDPISGHDNLYWYRRVMGKEIKFLLHFVKESKQDESGMPNNRFLAERTGGTYSTLKVQPAELEDSGVYFCASNQDRRGGEYNEQFFGPGTRLTVL.

This clonotype was recorded a few times. The rearrangement joins TRBV25-1 to TRBJ1-4, with D perhaps TRBD1 (5 bases). This CDR3 region has 18 residues. V lost 5 bases, J lost 0 bases, and 19 bases lay in between. Germline V CDR1 and CDR2: MGHDK, SYGVNS. The CDR3 sequence: CASSNRDGPFATNEKLFF. The DNA of the CDR3 is TGTGCCAGCAGTAACCGGGACGGACCATTTGCAACTAATGAAAAACTGTTTTTT.

This clonotype was observed at least ten times. Written as DNA, the CDR3 is TGCAGTGCTAGAGATTCGTCCGGAGGGGACTTCTACGAGCAGTACTTC. Its translation: CSARDSSGGDFYEQYF. The chain recombines TRBV20-1 with TRBJ2-7, with a possible D match to TRBD2 (6 bases). V lost 0 bases, J lost 3 bases, and 18 bases lay in between. Germline CDR1 is DFQATT and CDR2 is SNEGSKA (reference sequence). CDR3 size: 16 residues.

The sample holds many counts of this clonotype. The V and J genes are TRBV29-1 and TRBJ2-7; either TRBD1 or TRBD2 may supply D (7 bases each). The CDR3 covers 14 residues. Trimming stripped 7 bases from V and 4 bases from J, with 20 bases between. From germline, CDR1 is SQVTM and CDR2 ANQGSEA. The CDR3 loop reads CSAKGRGRGYEQYF. CDR3 nucleotides: TGCAGCGCTAAGGGGAGGGGGCGCGGGTACGAGCAGTACTTC.

J is TRBJ2-7 and V is TRBV9; D is possibly TRBD2 (5 bases). With 2 bases removed from V and 7 bases from J, the gap between germline ends came to 10 bases. Germline lookup yields CDR1 SGDLS and CDR2 YYNGEE. The CDR3 sequence is 12 residues long. CDR3 in amino acids: CASSVGVEEQYF. CDR3 in DNA: TGTGCCAGCAGCGTCGGGGTTGAGGAGCAGTACTTC.

This clonotype was observed a single time. A much larger clone is a single base away; this may be a read error. The CDR3 DNA reads TGCGCCAGCAGCTTAACGTCCCAGAAGTCCACAGGGGGCACTGAAGTTTTCTTT. Encoded protein: CASSLTSQKSTGGTEVFF. V usage is TRBV5-1 and J usage is TRBJ1-1; 9 bases map to TRBD1. This CDR3 is built from 18 residues. Germline V gives CDR1 SGHRS, CDR2 YFSETQ. The whole variable domain, remainder taken from reference TRBV5-1 and TRBJ1-1, is KAGVTQTPRYLIKTRGQQVTLSCSPISGHRSVSWYQQTPGQGLQFLFEYFSETQRNKGNFPGRFSGRQFSNSRSEMNVSTLELGDSALYLCASSLTSQKSTGGTEVFFGQGTRLTVV.

The sample holds many counts of this clonotype. The V call is TRBV12-3 or TRBV12-4, the J call TRBJ2-7; TRBD1 is a possible D gene (5 bases). The CDR3 is made up of 14 amino acids. Between the trimmed V and J ends, which lost 3 bases and 0 bases, there was a span of 9 bases. The CDR3 region is CASSFTGLSYEQYF. The CDR3 region has the DNA TGTGCCAGCAGTTTTACAGGTCTCTCCTACGAGCAGTACTTC.

At least ten counts were recorded for this clonotype. CDR3 nucleotide sequence: TGTGCCAGCAGCTTAGATCCGGGCCCTCTGGTAAATACGCAGTATTTT. Translated, it gives CASSLDPGPLVNTQYF. The genes are TRBV7-9 and TRBJ2-3; D is uncertain. Germline V lookup: CDR1 SEHNR, CDR2 FQNEAQ (reference sequence). Trimming stripped 1 base from V and 7 bases from J, with 18 bases between. There are 16 residues in the CDR3.

This clonotype was detected ten times or more. This chain uses TRBV4-3 with TRBJ2-1; 9 nucleotides line up with TRBD2. Germline V lookup: CDR1 LGHNA, CDR2 YSLEER. The CDR3 has 16 residues. The J segment lost 0 bases and the V segment lost 4 bases, leaving 4 bases of the junction unmatched. The CDR3: CASSRDSGSSYNEQFF. CDR3 DNA: TGCGCCAGCAGCCGAGATAGCGGGAGCTCCTACAATGAGCAGTTCTTC.

Ten or more counts support this clonotype. This chain connects TRBV20-1 to TRBJ2-5; TRBD2 is a possible D gene (6 bases). Germline assignment: CDR1 DFQATT and CDR2 SNEGSKA (reference sequence). The CDR3 has 14 residues. Deletions cut 5 bases from V and 5 bases from J, with 18 bases between. CDR3 DNA sequence: TGCAGTGCTCTGCGGGACCGCCCGTCCGAGACCCAGTACTTC. Encoded protein: CSALRDRPSETQYF.

This clonotype was recorded many times. The chain employs TRBV7-8 and TRBJ2-5; TRBD2 matches 7 bases. The length of the CDR3 is 14 residues. Per the germline V gene, CDR1 is SGHVS and CDR2 is FQNEAQ. V trimming: 3 bases; J trimming: 3 bases; junction bases outside the gene matches: 4. CDR3 region: CASSFSLAEETQYF. CDR3 DNA: TGTGCCAGCAGCTTCAGTCTAGCGGAAGAGACCCAGTACTTC.

This clonotype was recorded a few times. J is TRBJ1-6 and V is TRBV20-1; D possibly corresponds to TRBD1 (5 bases). This CDR3 has 17 residues. V was cut by 6 bases and J by 4 bases, with 22 bases left in between. Germline CDR1 DFQATT, CDR2 SNEGSKA (reference sequence). The CDR3 reads CSARNVEQGSYNSPLHF. The CDR3 nucleotides read TGCAGTGCGCGAAACGTGGAGCAGGGAAGTTATAATTCACCCCTCCACTTT.

This clonotype was observed a few times. The chain couples TRBV7-9 to TRBJ2-1; D gene uncertain. Germline values: CDR1 SEHNR, CDR2 FQNEAQ (reference sequence). V lost 8 bases and J 8 bases, leaving 16 bases between the germline ends. The CDR3 covers 13 residues. The CDR3 region is CASHVEVRDEQFF. In nucleotides, the CDR3 is TGTGCCAGCCACGTTGAAGTTAGGGATGAGCAGTTCTTC.

This clonotype was detected ten times or more. The chain employs TRBV5-1 and TRBJ2-7; a weak D match, TRBD1 (5 bases). Looked up from germline, CDR1 is SGHRS and CDR2 is YFSETQ. V shed 4 bases and J shed 2 bases, with 10 bases lying between them. This CDR3 has 13 residues. The CDR3 DNA reads TGCGCCAGCAGCGTGAAGACAGCCTACGAGCAGTACTTC. Encoded protein: CASSVKTAYEQYF.

This clonotype was seen many times. This chain connects TRBV12-3 or TRBV12-4 to TRBJ2-1; no firm D call. Deletions cut 7 bases from V and 4 bases from J, with 11 bases between. CDR3 length equals 13 residues. The CDR3 bases are TGTGCCAGCACCTCAGGACGGTACAATGAGCAGTTCTTC. Protein product: CASTSGRYNEQFF.

This clonotype was recorded at least ten times. The V and J genes are TRBV7-9 and TRBJ2-1; D unclear. The CDR3 has 13 residues. Germline V gene lookup returns CDR1 SEHNR and CDR2 FQNEAQ (reference sequence). V was pared by 1 base and J by 5 bases, with 6 bases between. CDR3 bases: TGTGCCAGCAGCTTAGTCGGAGACAATGAGCAGTTCTTC. It specifies CASSLVGDNEQFF.

This clonotype was observed at least ten times. The J gene is TRBJ1-1, the V gene TRBV10-3; a weak D match, TRBD1 (5 bases). Germline lookup yields CDR1 ENHRY and CDR2 SYGVKD. The CDR3 consists of 14 residues. Deletions cut 10 bases from V and 6 bases from J, with 21 bases between. CDR3 nucleotide sequence: TGTGCCACCTGGGCGGCGGGACCTAGCCCTGAAGCTTTCTTT. It is translated as CATWAAGPSPEAFF.

The sample holds a few counts of this clonotype. This chain joins TRBV6-5 and TRBJ2-1, with D possibly being TRBD1 (6 bases). Looked up from germline, CDR1 is MNHEY and CDR2 is SVGAGI. V gave up 2 bases and J gave up 4 bases, with 12 bases separating them. This CDR3 contains 15 residues. The CDR3 sequence: CASSYDRSLYNEQFF. In DNA, the CDR3 is TGTGCCAGCAGTTACGACAGGAGTCTATACAATGAGCAGTTCTTC.

The sample holds a few counts of this clonotype. The chain employs TRBV10-1 and TRBJ2-1, with D unclear. This CDR3 spans 13 amino acids. V lost 0 bases, J lost 5 bases, and 5 bases lay in between. The V gene's germline CDR1 is WNHNN and CDR2 SYGVQD (reference sequence). This CDR3 reads CASSESADNEQFF. The CDR3 DNA reads as TGCGCCAGCAGTGAGTCGGCTGACAATGAGCAGTTCTTC.

This clonotype occurred a few times. This rearrangement joins TRBV9 to TRBJ2-1; TRBD1 matches 10 bases. The CDR3 loop spans 20 amino acids. Trimming at V came to 1 base and at J to 2 bases, leaving 15 bases not matched to a gene. Per the germline V gene, CDR1 is SGDLS and CDR2 is YYNGEE. CDR3 DNA sequence: TGTGCCAGCAGCGTATCCATTATCCCTCCGGGACAGGGGCCCTACAATGAGCAGTTCTTC. Its protein product is CASSVSIIPPGQGPYNEQFF.

The sample holds a few counts of this clonotype. The genes are TRBV12-3 or TRBV12-4 and TRBJ1-2; 7 nucleotides line up with TRBD1. V was pared by 3 bases and J by 3 bases, with 7 bases of the junction left unmatched. The length of the CDR3 is 15 residues. This chain's CDR3 is CASSFPSGGDYGYTF. DNA for the CDR3: TGTGCCAGCAGTTTTCCGTCAGGGGGGGACTATGGCTACACCTTC.

Many counts were recorded for this clonotype. The J gene is TRBJ2-5, the V gene TRBV27; 9 bases align to TRBD2. The CDR3 has 17 residues. With 3 bases clipped from V and 8 bases from J, the junction kept 16 bases outside the gene matches. Germline CDR1 is MNHEY and CDR2 is SMNVEV (reference sequence). CDR3 sequence: CASSFSPETSGLVTQYF. DNA of the CDR3: TGTGCCAGCAGTTTTTCCCCCGAGACTAGCGGTCTAGTAACCCAGTACTTC.

This clonotype was picked up many times. CDR3 loop: CSVVGTSGSTDEQYF. The CDR3, as DNA: TGCAGCGTTGTGGGGACTAGCGGGAGCACCGACGAGCAGTACTTC. The rearrangement uses TRBV29-1 and TRBJ2-7; TRBD2 agrees at 14 bases. The CDR3 sequence is 15 residues long. Germline CDR1 SQVTM, CDR2 ANQGSEA. The trim removed 4 bases at V and 5 bases at J, leaving 7 bases unmatched.

This clonotype was seen at least ten times. CDR3: CASGGVLSYNEQFF. CDR3 nucleotides: TGTGCCAGCGGTGGGGTATTGTCCTACAATGAGCAGTTCTTC. The genes are TRBV6-1 and TRBJ2-1; D unclear. Germline V lookup: CDR1 MNHNS, CDR2 SASEGT. Trimming removed 8 bases from V and 1 base from J, with 12 bases in between. This CDR3 is 14 amino acids long.

In this sample, this clonotype turned up a few times. The chain couples TRBV2 to TRBJ2-7; TRBD1 might be the D (5 bases). The ends were cut back, 4 bases at V and 3 bases at J, with 16 bases in the middle. There are 15 residues in the CDR3. In germline, CDR1 is SNHLY, CDR2 FYNNEI. For the CDR3, the DNA is TGTGCCAGCAGTGGCTCGTATAGTAGGGGCTACGAGCAGTACTTC. It translates to CASSGSYSRGYEQYF.

This clonotype was seen ten or more times. The chain has TRBV11-2 and TRBJ2-3; D remains ambiguous. V shed 1 base and J shed 7 bases, with 3 bases lying between them. Germline V gives CDR1 SGHAT, CDR2 FQNNGV. The CDR3 extends over 11 amino acids. This CDR3 is CASSLGHTQYF. CDR3 nucleotides: TGTGCCAGCAGCTTAGGTCATACGCAGTATTTT. Combining the CDR3 with reference TRBV11-2 and TRBJ2-3 gives the whole variable domain EAGVAQSPRYKIIEKRQSVAFWCNPISGHATLYWYQQILGQGPKLLIQFQNNGVVDDSQLPKDRFSAERLKGVDSTLKIQPAKLEDSAVYLCASSLGHTQYFGPGTRLTVL.